In this sample, the clone carrying this T cell receptor (beta chain) turned up many times. The authors prepared the TCRbeta library with unique molecular identifiers. TCRdb re-analysed the PCR reads in MiXCR, keeping a single row per CDR3 protein. The table records some 250,000 distinct CDR3 sequences, approximately 12% of them present only once. This entry is derived from a study of T-cell reconstitution after alpha-beta-depleted transplantation in children. CDR1 and CDR2 from the germline V gene are SGHVS and FQNEAQ. The CDR3 length is 15 residues. Trimming stripped 5 bases from V and 2 bases from J, with 16 bases between.

The sequence was obtained from a human donor who donated a stem cell graft to a child with acute lymphoblastic leukemia. The chain carries TRBV7-8 and TRBJ2-7, with D tentatively TRBD1 (6 bases). The sequencing here drew on PBMCs from the stem cell graft donor, taken from the stem cell graft. The CDR3 bases are TGTGCCAGCAGCGCGTACAGGGCTGGGGCCTACGAGCAGTACTTC. This sequence encodes CASSAYRAGAYEQYF.